This is a list of T cell receptor beta chains from one sample in a study of response to subunit inactivated influenza vaccine. Via MiXCR, TCRdb re-called the RT-PCR reads, giving one row per CDR3 protein. This sample carries 750,000 to 850,000 distinct CDR3 sequences, around a sixth of them seen once, and the ten largest clones take approximately 10%. The sequenced sample was PBMCs from blood, obtained more than 4 days after vaccination. These receptors all come from a man between 50 and 59 years old who received an inactivated influenza vaccine. Both conserved end residues are part of each CDR3. The order of the fields is clone size, V gene, D gene, J gene, CDR3 protein, CDR3 DNA. The D gene is left open where the match is weak. Only some rows state a clone size, as once, few, many or a class for expanded clones.

clone_size: few; v_call: TRBV7-2; d_call: -; j_call: TRBJ1-5; cdr3_aa: CASSEIAGPGNQPQHF; cdr3_nt: TGTGCCAGCAGCGAAATTGCCGGGCCAGGGAATCAGCCCCAGCATTTT
clone_size: -; v_call: TRBV10-1; d_call: -; j_call: TRBJ2-3; cdr3_aa: CASSEKGGGRADTQYF; cdr3_nt: TGCGCCAGCAGTGAGAAGGGGGGGGGCCGCGCAGATACGCAGTATTTT
clone_size: -; v_call: TRBV7-9; d_call: TRBD1; j_call: TRBJ1-1; cdr3_aa: CASSSGQGSNTEAFF; cdr3_nt: TGTGCCAGCAGCTCGGGACAGGGGTCGAACACTGAAGCTTTCTTT
clone_size: many; v_call: TRBV11-2; d_call: TRBD2; j_call: TRBJ2-5; cdr3_aa: CASSLTSGTNQETQYF; cdr3_nt: TGTGCCAGCAGCTTAACCAGCGGGACGAACCAAGAGACCCAGTACTTC
clone_size: many; v_call: TRBV29-1; d_call: -; j_call: TRBJ2-1; cdr3_aa: CSVDRVRNEQFF; cdr3_nt: TGCAGCGTTGACAGGGTTCGCAATGAGCAGTTCTTC
clone_size: many; v_call: TRBV4-2; d_call: -; j_call: TRBJ2-3; cdr3_aa: CASSQGRKSDTQYF; cdr3_nt: TGTGCCAGCAGCCAAGGAAGGAAATCAGATACGCAGTATTTT
clone_size: few; v_call: TRBV5-6; d_call: TRBD2; j_call: TRBJ2-1; cdr3_aa: CASSLLAGVFSVNEQFF; cdr3_nt: TGTGCCAGCAGCTTACTAGCGGGAGTCTTCTCCGTCAATGAGCAGTTCTTC
clone_size: few; v_call: TRBV12-3/TRBV12-4; d_call: -; j_call: TRBJ2-4; cdr3_aa: CASLKTSRGNIQYF; cdr3_nt: TGTGCCAGCCTCAAGACCAGTCGGGGAAACATTCAGTACTTC
clone_size: -; v_call: TRBV7-9; d_call: -; j_call: TRBJ2-1; cdr3_aa: CASRPTGKNEQFF; cdr3_nt: TGTGCCAGCAGGCCAACAGGGAAGAATGAGCAGTTCTTC
clone_size: few; v_call: TRBV10-3; d_call: -; j_call: TRBJ1-1; cdr3_aa: CAIRGTPGPEAFF; cdr3_nt: TGTGCCATCAGGGGGACACCGGGACCTGAAGCTTTCTTT
clone_size: many; v_call: TRBV20-1; d_call: TRBD1; j_call: TRBJ2-2; cdr3_aa: CSARTGANTGELFF; cdr3_nt: TGCAGTGCAAGGACAGGGGCGAACACCGGGGAGCTGTTTTTT
clone_size: -; v_call: TRBV7-9; d_call: -; j_call: TRBJ2-1; cdr3_aa: CASGDFTNEQFF; cdr3_nt: TGTGCCAGCGGGGACTTCACCAATGAGCAGTTCTTC
clone_size: -; v_call: TRBV15; d_call: -; j_call: TRBJ2-2; cdr3_aa: CATAVEGHTGELFF; cdr3_nt: TGTGCCACCGCAGTGGAGGGGCACACCGGGGAGCTGTTTTTT
clone_size: -; v_call: TRBV29-1; d_call: -; j_call: TRBJ1-3; cdr3_aa: CSVEVAPTASGNTIYF; cdr3_nt: TGCAGCGTTGAGGTAGCCCCGACAGCCTCTGGAAACACCATATATTTT
clone_size: -; v_call: TRBV20-1; d_call: TRBD1; j_call: TRBJ2-1; cdr3_aa: CSARTTSGTGANNEQFF; cdr3_nt: TGCAGTGCTAGAACAACCTCCGGGACAGGGGCCAACAATGAGCAGTTCTTC
clone_size: -; v_call: TRBV20-1; d_call: -; j_call: TRBJ2-5; cdr3_aa: CSARSDVQETQYF; cdr3_nt: TGCAGTGCTAGATCTGACGTCCAAGAGACCCAGTACTTC
clone_size: -; v_call: TRBV3-1; d_call: -; j_call: TRBJ1-1; cdr3_aa: CASSQDFDTEAFF; cdr3_nt: TGTGCCAGCAGCCAAGATTTTGACACTGAAGCTTTCTTT
clone_size: once; v_call: TRBV4-3; d_call: -; j_call: TRBJ2-7; cdr3_aa: CASSRGRGGAHEQYF; cdr3_nt: TGCGCCAGCAGCCGAGGGCGAGGGGGGGCCCACGAGCAGTACTTC
clone_size: many; v_call: TRBV10-3; d_call: TRBD2; j_call: TRBJ2-7; cdr3_aa: CAISGTSGSREQYF; cdr3_nt: TGTGCCATCAGTGGGACTAGCGGGAGTCGCGAGCAGTACTTC
clone_size: -; v_call: TRBV4-3; d_call: TRBD1; j_call: TRBJ2-1; cdr3_aa: CASSRTGQVIYNEQFF; cdr3_nt: TGCGCCAGCAGCCGGACAGGACAAGTTATTTACAATGAGCAGTTCTTC
clone_size: -; v_call: TRBV25-1; d_call: -; j_call: TRBJ2-3; cdr3_aa: CASSELWRGPADTQYF; cdr3_nt: TGTGCCAGCAGTGAATTATGGAGGGGGCCGGCAGATACGCAGTATTTT
clone_size: few; v_call: TRBV29-1; d_call: TRBD1; j_call: TRBJ2-7; cdr3_aa: CSVETAVRGSEQYF; cdr3_nt: TGCAGCGTTGAAACGGCCGTCAGGGGGAGCGAGCAGTACTTC
clone_size: many; v_call: TRBV12-3/TRBV12-4; d_call: -; j_call: TRBJ2-3; cdr3_aa: CASRIGTDTQYF; cdr3_nt: TGTGCCAGCAGGATTGGTACAGATACGCAGTATTTT
clone_size: few; v_call: TRBV29-1; d_call: -; j_call: TRBJ1-1; cdr3_aa: CSVPAPTPKRRNTEAFF; cdr3_nt: TGCAGCGTTCCGGCCCCCACCCCCAAGAGGAGGAACACTGAAGCTTTCTTT
clone_size: once; v_call: TRBV9; d_call: -; j_call: TRBJ1-6; cdr3_aa: CASSPGIEEYNSPLHF; cdr3_nt: TGTGCCAGCAGCCCGGGTATTGAGGAATATAATTCACCCCTCCACTTT
clone_size: many; v_call: TRBV9; d_call: -; j_call: TRBJ2-1; cdr3_aa: CASSVGSYNEQFF; cdr3_nt: TGTGCCAGCAGCGTAGGAAGCTACAATGAGCAGTTCTTC
clone_size: -; v_call: TRBV28; d_call: -; j_call: TRBJ2-7; cdr3_aa: CASSLWGGGTNYEQYF; cdr3_nt: TGTGCCAGCAGTTTATGGGGTGGCGGGACGAACTACGAGCAGTACTTC
clone_size: -; v_call: TRBV7-3; d_call: -; j_call: TRBJ2-3; cdr3_aa: CASSLVPSVSTDTQYF; cdr3_nt: TGTGCCAGCAGCTTAGTACCTAGCGTTAGCACAGATACGCAGTATTTT
clone_size: -; v_call: TRBV9; d_call: TRBD2; j_call: TRBJ2-3; cdr3_aa: CASSRGLAATDTQYF; cdr3_nt: TGTGCCAGCAGTCGGGGACTAGCGGCCACAGATACGCAGTATTTT
clone_size: -; v_call: TRBV29-1; d_call: -; j_call: TRBJ2-7; cdr3_aa: CSVEGGADTYYEQYF; cdr3_nt: TGCAGCGTTGAGGGTGGGGCGGACACGTACTACGAGCAGTACTTC
clone_size: many; v_call: TRBV12-3/TRBV12-4; d_call: TRBD1; j_call: TRBJ2-1; cdr3_aa: CASSWNRGTEQFF; cdr3_nt: TGTGCCAGCAGTTGGAACAGGGGAACAGAGCAGTTCTTC
clone_size: few; v_call: TRBV20-1; d_call: TRBD1; j_call: TRBJ2-7; cdr3_aa: CSASSDRAGYEQYF; cdr3_nt: TGCAGTGCTAGCTCGGACAGGGCGGGTTACGAGCAGTACTTC
clone_size: -; v_call: TRBV20-1; d_call: -; j_call: TRBJ1-5; cdr3_aa: CSAGGHSNQPQHF; cdr3_nt: TGCAGTGCGGGGGGGCATAGCAATCAGCCCCAGCATTTT
clone_size: many; v_call: TRBV5-6; d_call: -; j_call: TRBJ1-5; cdr3_aa: CASSLGRGSQPQHF; cdr3_nt: TGTGCCAGCAGCTTGGGGAGGGGCAGTCAGCCCCAGCATTTT
clone_size: few; v_call: TRBV11-2; d_call: TRBD2; j_call: TRBJ2-1; cdr3_aa: CASSLGYSGYSYNEQFF; cdr3_nt: TGTGCCAGCAGCTTAGGTTATAGCGGGTACTCCTACAATGAGCAGTTCTTC
clone_size: many; v_call: TRBV12-3/TRBV12-4; d_call: -; j_call: TRBJ2-1; cdr3_aa: CASSFMGNEQFF; cdr3_nt: TGTGCCAGCAGTTTCATGGGTAATGAGCAGTTCTTC
clone_size: few; v_call: TRBV5-1; d_call: -; j_call: TRBJ2-7; cdr3_aa: CASSFFEGYEQYF; cdr3_nt: TGCGCCAGCAGCTTTTTTGAGGGATACGAGCAGTACTTC
clone_size: many; v_call: TRBV5-1; d_call: TRBD1; j_call: TRBJ2-1; cdr3_aa: CASRDRESGEQFF; cdr3_nt: TGCGCCAGCAGGGACAGGGAATCGGGTGAGCAGTTCTTC
clone_size: few; v_call: TRBV4-2; d_call: TRBD2; j_call: TRBJ2-5; cdr3_aa: CASSQDELAKETQYF; cdr3_nt: TGTGCCAGCAGCCAAGATGAACTAGCGAAAGAGACCCAGTACTTC
clone_size: -; v_call: TRBV4-1; d_call: TRBD1; j_call: TRBJ2-7; cdr3_aa: CASSLIPGGRGSYEQYF; cdr3_nt: TGCGCCAGCAGCCTCATCCCAGGGGGACGAGGTTCCTACGAGCAGTACTTC
clone_size: many; v_call: TRBV20-1; d_call: -; j_call: TRBJ1-6; cdr3_aa: CSARDFPNSPLHF; cdr3_nt: TGCAGTGCTAGAGATTTTCCAAATTCACCCCTCCACTTT
clone_size: few; v_call: TRBV10-2; d_call: -; j_call: TRBJ1-5; cdr3_aa: CASSGVDQPQHF; cdr3_nt: TGCGCCAGCAGTGGAGTGGATCAGCCCCAGCATTTT
clone_size: many; v_call: TRBV7-8; d_call: TRBD2; j_call: TRBJ2-1; cdr3_aa: CASSLATLAGGWNEQFF; cdr3_nt: TGTGCCAGCAGCTTAGCCACACTAGCGGGGGGTTGGAATGAGCAGTTCTTC
clone_size: -; v_call: TRBV4-2; d_call: -; j_call: TRBJ2-1; cdr3_aa: CASSLQEGNEQFF; cdr3_nt: TGTGCCAGCAGCCTCCAGGAGGGGAATGAGCAGTTCTTC
clone_size: few; v_call: TRBV29-1; d_call: TRBD2; j_call: TRBJ2-7; cdr3_aa: CSVSWGGRTYEQYF; cdr3_nt: TGCAGCGTGTCATGGGGAGGGAGAACCTACGAGCAGTACTTC
clone_size: -; v_call: TRBV4-1; d_call: -; j_call: TRBJ2-2; cdr3_aa: CASSQGEVGGELFF; cdr3_nt: TGCGCCAGCAGCCAAGGGGAGGTGGGCGGGGAGCTGTTTTTT
clone_size: -; v_call: TRBV6-1; d_call: -; j_call: TRBJ2-5; cdr3_aa: CASSDPRGETQYF; cdr3_nt: TGTGCCAGCAGTGACCCCCGGGGAGAGACCCAGTACTTC
clone_size: few; v_call: TRBV7-2; d_call: -; j_call: TRBJ2-1; cdr3_aa: CASSLAGKGVFDEQFF; cdr3_nt: TGTGCCAGCAGCTTAGCCGGCAAAGGGGTGTTCGATGAGCAGTTCTTC
clone_size: few; v_call: TRBV7-2; d_call: -; j_call: TRBJ2-5; cdr3_aa: CASSLASGLQETQYF; cdr3_nt: TGTGCCAGCAGCTTAGCGTCCGGCCTACAAGAGACCCAGTACTTC
clone_size: -; v_call: TRBV5-6; d_call: -; j_call: TRBJ1-5; cdr3_aa: CASPRKPHQPQHF; cdr3_nt: TGTGCCAGTCCGCGGAAGCCCCATCAGCCCCAGCATTTT
clone_size: few; v_call: TRBV7-9; d_call: TRBD2; j_call: TRBJ2-1; cdr3_aa: CASSLSPSGRVIEQFF; cdr3_nt: TGTGCCAGCAGCTTATCGCCAAGCGGGAGGGTGATTGAGCAGTTCTTC
clone_size: many; v_call: TRBV11-1; d_call: TRBD2; j_call: TRBJ2-5; cdr3_aa: CASSHSGRAGKTQYF; cdr3_nt: TGTGCCAGCAGCCATAGCGGGAGGGCCGGGAAGACCCAGTACTTC
clone_size: -; v_call: TRBV7-6; d_call: TRBD1; j_call: TRBJ2-7; cdr3_aa: CASSQIEQGAYEQYF; cdr3_nt: TGTGCCAGCAGCCAAATTGAACAGGGGGCCTACGAGCAGTACTTC